The rows below give T cell receptor beta chains drawn from one sample of a study of cytomegalovirus exposure and HLA in healthy donors. Data came from immunoSEQ multiplex PCR; TCRdb stores just in-frame clones and leaves some out. Listed are about 120,000 clones; around 3.9% falls within the top ten. Material: PBMCs. The receptors here all came from a man between 18 and 35 years old in good health and CMV-seronegative. Each CDR3 is given with its conserved first and last residue. A D gene is named only where the DNA matches it firmly.

V	D	J	DNA	CDR3
TRBV9	.	TRBJ1-4	TGTGCCAGCAGCCAGGGAGGAAATGAAAAACTGTTTTTT	CASSQGGNEKLFF
TRBV27	TRBD2	TRBJ2-7	TGTGCCAGCATGCGGGGGGGCGGTCCCTACGAGCAGTACTTC	CASMRGGGPYEQYF
TRBV6-1	.	TRBJ2-1	TGTGCCATCTCTTTCATAGGGACTCCCGAGCAGTTCTTC	CAISFIGTPEQFF
TRBV5-4	TRBD2	TRBJ2-2	TGTGCCAGCAGCTTGACTTATAGCGGGAGAGGCACCGGGGAGCTGTTTTTT	CASSLTYSGRGTGELFF
TRBV5-1	TRBD1	TRBJ2-7	TGCGCCAGCAGACCCGGACAGGGCTACGAGCAGTACTTC	CASRPGQGYEQYF
TRBV6-1	.	TRBJ2-6	TGTGCCAGCAGTGAACCACAGCTGACTGGGGCCAACGTCCTGACTTTC	CASSEPQLTGANVLTF
TRBV7-8	.	TRBJ1-5	TGTGCCAGCAGCCGACGGGGGAATACAGAGAATCAGCCCCAGCATTTT	CASSRRGNTENQPQHF
TRBV7-3	.	TRBJ2-4	TGTGCCAGCAGCTTCGGGTTCGGGGGTGCAAACATTCAGTACTTC	CASSFGFGGANIQYF
TRBV19	TRBD1	TRBJ1-2	TGCGCCAGTAGTCCTCAGACAGGGGGCACCTATGGCTACACCTTC	CASSPQTGGTYGYTF
TRBV4-1	.	TRBJ1-2	TGCGCCAGCAGCCAAGATCCAGCAGGCCTTAGGGGCTACACCTTC	CASSQDPAGLRGYTF
TRBV11-2	TRBD1	TRBJ1-1	TGTGCCAGCAGCTCCCGGGACAGGGGGGTTACTGAAGCTTTCTTT	CASSSRDRGVTEAFF
TRBV11-3	.	TRBJ2-3	TGTGCCAGCAGCCCTGGCGCCGGAGCGGCAGATACGCAGTATTTT	CASSPGAGAADTQYF